The present TCR beta chain was sequenced within a study of blood T cell repertoires in COVID-19. CDR3 length: 14 amino acids. Germline V gives CDR1 MNHEY, CDR2 SVGAGI. Trimming pared 0 bases from V and 2 bases from J, leaving 8 bases between. Sequencing was performed with immunoSEQ multiplex PCR; in TCRdb, only in-frame clones are kept and a portion is missing. Of about 170,000 clones listed, 65% to 80% are singletons. The sample taken for sequencing was PBMCs or T cells enriched from blood (not recorded which). The sequence was obtained from a woman aged 70-85 years in a cohort exposed to, infected with or recovered from COVID-19 (not recorded which). V and J are TRBV6-5 and TRBJ2-7; D ambiguous. The CDR3 DNA reads as TGTGCCAGCAGTTACTCGCACAGTCCCTACGAGCAGTACTTC. Its translation is CASSYSHSPYEQYF.